This TCR beta chain came from a study of T cell responses to AZD1222 COVID-19 vaccine. Measured with immunoSEQ multiplex PCR; TCRdb has only the in-frame clones, and not every one. Of 150,000 or so clones listed, around nine tenths are singletons. Findings and limits, study-wide: Unmutated variant regions are reportedly targeted by nearly half of spike-specific TCRs. None of the repertoires were sampled until the peak T cell response had passed. Clonal diversity was possibly underestimated, and white British individuals and females predominated among donors. Spike-specific TCR depth and breadth grew after two AZD1222 doses.

Unmatched junction bases numbered 11, after V lost 2 bases and J lost 8 bases. Germline V gives CDR1 LGHDT, CDR2 YNNKEL (reference sequence). CDR3 length: 17 amino acids. With regard to this clone: Its matching antigen is unknown.

The origin of this receptor is an adult in good health. The sequencing used peripheral blood, collected on day 0 of AZD1222 vaccination. The V and J genes are TRBV3-1 (or the pseudogene TRBV3-2) and TRBJ1-4; TRBD1 matches 10 bases. The CDR3 loop is CASSQSNSGTGVEKLFF. In nucleotides, the CDR3 is TGTGCCAGCAGCCAATCTAATTCCGGGACAGGGGTGGAAAAACTGTTTTTT.